Listed here are 21 T cell receptor beta chains from one sample, sequenced in a study of T cell responses to AZD1222 COVID-19 vaccine. TCRdb keeps only in-frame clones here, not all; method: immunoSEQ multiplex PCR. The table shows fewer than 90,000 clones, with about 82% occurring only once. The sample in question was peripheral blood, obtained 28 days after the second AZD1222 dose. The source of these receptors is an adult who received the AZD1222 COVID-19 vaccine.

This clone was recorded only once. This chain connects TRBV6-1 to TRBJ2-3, with D possibly TRBD2 on 5 matching bases. The CDR3 runs to 13 residues. V was clipped by 2 bases and J by 5 bases, with 8 bases between them. Germline lookup yields CDR1 MNHNS and CDR2 SASEGT. This CDR3 is CASSESRGDTQYF. The CDR3 DNA reads TGTGCCAGCAGTGAATCTCGGGGAGATACGCAGTATTTT.

The gene calls are TRBV29-1 and TRBJ2-5; TRBD1 might be the D (6 bases). Trimming cost V 7 bases and J 1 base, with 13 bases left between them. CDR3 length equals 13 residues. Germline values: CDR1 SQVTM, CDR2 ANQGSEA. CDR3 sequence reads: CSALGALQETQYF. For the CDR3, the DNA is TGCAGCGCCCTGGGGGCCCTCCAAGAGACCCAGTACTTC.

The chain couples TRBV19 to TRBJ1-2, with D possibly being TRBD1 (5 bases). V was clipped by 5 bases and J by 4 bases, with 8 bases between them. Germline values: CDR1 LNHDA, CDR2 SQIVND (reference sequence). The CDR3 loop spans 12 amino acids. CDR3 DNA sequence: TGTGCCAGTAGTCCGGGACCCTATGGCTACACCTTC. As protein: CASSPGPYGYTF.

V and J are TRBV3-1 (or the pseudogene TRBV3-2) and TRBJ2-7; a possible D gene is TRBD1 (6 bases). Between the trimmed V and J ends, which lost 0 bases and 3 bases, there was a span of 18 bases. Germline V gene data show CDR1 as LGHDT and CDR2 as YNNKEL (reference sequence). The CDR3 totals 17 residues. The CDR3, as DNA: TGTGCCAGCAGCCAAGATGGGGCCGACAGGAGAGACTACGAGCAGTACTTC. Its protein product is CASSQDGADRRDYEQYF.

The J gene is TRBJ2-3, the V gene TRBV6-2 or TRBV6-3; D gene uncertain. V dropped 5 bases and J dropped 6 bases, with 12 bases sitting between them. This CDR3 has 13 amino acids. Germline V gives CDR1 MNHEY, CDR2 SVGEGT. The CDR3 nucleotides read TGTGCCAGCAGTCGTTCTCCCGAGGATACGCAGTATTTT. Its translation: CASSRSPEDTQYF.

The CDR3 here is CSVEASYEQYF. The CDR3, as DNA: TGCAGCGTTGAAGCGTCCTACGAGCAGTACTTC. The genes are TRBV29-1 and TRBJ2-7; D not resolved. CDR3 length: 11 residues. V gave up 1 base and J gave up 1 base, with 2 bases separating them. Germline values: CDR1 SQVTM, CDR2 ANQGSEA.

J is TRBJ2-5 and V is TRBV5-4; D might be TRBD2 (7 bases). V shed 0 bases and J shed 2 bases, with 11 bases lying between them. CDR1 is SGHNT, CDR2 YYREEE, per germline (reference sequence). The CDR3 length is 15 residues. The CDR3 loop reads CASSLVGGQQETQYF. CDR3 in DNA: TGTGCCAGCAGCTTGGTCGGGGGGCAACAAGAGACCCAGTACTTC. The whole variable domain, filled in from reference TRBV5-4 and TRBJ2-5, reads ETGVTQSPTHLIKTRGQQVTLRCSSQSGHNTVSWYQQALGQGPQFIFQYYREEENGRGNFPPRFSGLQFPNYSSELNVNALELDDSALYLCASSLVGGQQETQYFGPGTRLLVL.

The rearrangement joins TRBV3-1 (or the pseudogene TRBV3-2) to TRBJ1-1; D may be TRBD1 (5 bases). The CDR3 has 15 amino acids. In germline, CDR1 is LGHDT, CDR2 YNNKEL (reference sequence). V was clipped by 0 bases and J by 7 bases, with 15 bases between them. The CDR3 coding sequence is TGTGCCAGCAGCCAAGACCATGGGGGTCGTGGTGAAGCTTTCTTT. Residues: CASSQDHGGRGEAFF.

The chain uses TRBV1 and TRBJ2-3; the DNA was not used to check the table's D call, TRBD2. TRBV1 is a recognized pseudogene. The CDR3 consists of 16 residues. The CDR3: CTSSQEVAGNTDTQYF. CDR3 nucleotides: TGCACCAGCAGCCAAGAAGTCGCGGGGAACACAGATACGCAGTATTTT.

DNA of the CDR3: TGTGCCACCCACGGAACCCAGGGGACGGTTGGTTACGAGCAGTACTTC. Translated, it gives CATHGTQGTVGYEQYF. The chain links TRBV28 to TRBJ2-7, with D maybe TRBD1 (6 bases). V lost 10 bases and J 4 bases, leaving 26 bases between the germline ends. This CDR3 has 16 residues. CDR1 MDHEN and CDR2 SYDVKM come from the germline V gene.

The chain couples TRBV19 to TRBJ2-7, with D perhaps TRBD1 (5 bases). The CDR3 has 13 residues. The germline gives CDR1 LNHDA, CDR2 SQIVND (reference sequence). V was trimmed by 11 bases and J by 3 bases, leaving 17 bases between them. The CDR3 loop is CAARRGQGYEQYF. The DNA for the CDR3 is TGTGCCGCCAGAAGGGGCCAGGGCTACGAGCAGTACTTC.

CDR3 region: CASSLVAGFGADTQYF. The CDR3, as DNA: TGCGCCAGCAGCTTGGTCGCAGGGTTTGGCGCAGATACGCAGTATTTT. The chain uses TRBV5-1 and TRBJ2-3; TRBD1 might be the D (5 bases). Germline values: CDR1 SGHRS, CDR2 YFSETQ. V was shortened by 0 bases and J by 4 bases, with 15 bases between the two germline ends. The CDR3 has 16 amino acids.

The V and J genes are TRBV10-1 and TRBJ2-3; D gene uncertain. This CDR3 comprises 15 residues. The V end lost 3 bases, the J end lost 4 bases, and 14 bases lay between the germline ends. Looked up from germline, CDR1 is WNHNN and CDR2 is SYGVQD (reference sequence). The CDR3 loop reads CASSDSGGGSDTQYF. The CDR3 DNA is TGCGCCAGCAGTGATTCGGGCGGCGGCTCAGATACGCAGTATTTT.

The gene calls are TRBV3-1 (or the pseudogene TRBV3-2) and TRBJ1-4; TRBD1 is a possible D gene (6 bases). Trimming left V 4 bases short and J 1 base short, with 10 bases between. Germline V gene data show CDR1 as LGHDT and CDR2 as YNNKEL (reference sequence). The CDR3 is made up of 15 amino acids. CDR3 sequence: CASSLRGGTNEKLFF. Written as DNA, the CDR3 is TGTGCCAGCAGCCTCAGAGGGGGAACTAATGAAAAACTGTTTTTT.

This clone was observed once. The genes are TRBV25-1 and TRBJ1-5; D perhaps matches TRBD1 (5 bases). Trimming removed 1 base at V and 6 bases at J, with 13 bases between. Looked up from germline, CDR1 is MGHDK and CDR2 is SYGVNS. This CDR3 region has 15 residues. CDR3 sequence (DNA): TGTGCCAGCAGTGAATGGGGGAGTGGAGGTCAGCCCCAGCATTTT. Encoded protein: CASSEWGSGGQPQHF.

V gene TRBV5-5 combines with J gene TRBJ2-7, with 7 bases matching TRBD1. This CDR3 has 15 residues. Germline CDR1 SGHKS, CDR2 YYEKEE (reference sequence). The V segment lost 4 bases and the J segment 1 base; nucleotides outside the gene matches: 8. DNA of the CDR3: TGTGCCAGCAGCGTGCCCCCGACAGGGTCCTACGAGCAGTACTTC. Translation: CASSVPPTGSYEQYF.

This clone showed up just once. This rearrangement joins TRBV4-1 to TRBJ1-5, with D possibly TRBD1 on 6 matching bases. The germline V and J ends were trimmed by 0 bases and 3 bases, with 12 bases remaining between them. The CDR3 spans 16 residues. Germline CDR1 and CDR2: MGHRA and YSYEKL. The CDR3 sequence: CASSQDPTGPNQPQHF. The CDR3 bases are TGCGCCAGCAGCCAAGATCCGACAGGACCCAATCAGCCCCAGCATTTT.

This clone was observed once. CDR3 DNA: TGCGCCAGCAGCTTGTTCGCTTCTGGTTGGGGACAGGGGCCCTATGGCTACACCTTC. Translating gives CASSLFASGWGQGPYGYTF. The V gene is TRBV5-1, the J gene TRBJ1-2; 10 nucleotides match TRBD1. The CDR3 contains 19 residues. J lost 4 bases, V lost 1 base, and 16 bases had no gene match. Germline assignment: CDR1 SGHRS and CDR2 YFSETQ.

V and J are TRBV9 and TRBJ2-2; a weak D match, TRBD2 (7 bases). Germline lookup yields CDR1 SGDLS and CDR2 YYNGEE. Trimming shortened V by 2 bases and J by 5 bases, and 19 bases separated the two germline ends. This CDR3 spans 17 amino acids. CDR3 sequence: CASSVFPGRGGTGELFF. CDR3 nucleotides: TGTGCCAGCAGCGTTTTCCCCGGCAGGGGAGGGACCGGGGAGCTGTTTTTT.

This sequence joins TRBV19 and TRBJ1-2; unclear D gene. Germline V gene lookup returns CDR1 LNHDA and CDR2 SQIVND (reference sequence). V lost 6 bases to trimming and J lost 8 bases, with 10 bases between them. CDR3 size: 11 residues. The CDR3 nucleotides are TGTGCCAGTAGATCCCTCTTAGGCTACACCTTC. Its protein product is CASRSLLGYTF.

The chain employs TRBV5-1 and TRBJ2-5; possibly TRBD1 or TRBD2 for D (6 bases each). V lost 0 bases to trimming and J lost 1 base, with 13 bases between them. Germline CDR1 SGHRS, CDR2 YFSETQ. The CDR3 spans 16 residues. CDR3 DNA: TGCGCCAGCAGCTTGGGCCGGGGGCGACCCCAAGAGACCCAGTACTTC. Translating it yields CASSLGRGRPQETQYF.